This TCR beta chain was sequenced during a study of T cell repertoires in cytomegalovirus infection. This CDR3 has 15 amino acids. From germline, CDR1 is SQVTM and CDR2 ANQGSEA. The ends lost 1 base at V and 0 bases at J; junction bases unmatched: 5. TCRdb re-called the reads with MiXCR, one entry per CDR3 protein. Among some 100,000 distinct CDR3 sequences, 20% to 25% were seen once, and the ten largest hold 39%. The rearrangement joins TRBV29-1 to TRBJ2-7, with 8 bases aligning to TRBD1. The sample comprised CD8+ T cells from PBMCs. The clonotype comes from a human donor in good health (CMV status not recorded). Some clones in this sample may be carry-over from other donors' samples. The CDR3 DNA sequence: TGCAGCGTTGAAGGGGGACAGGCGAGCTCCTACGAGCAGTACTTC. Encoded protein: CSVEGGQASSYEQYF.